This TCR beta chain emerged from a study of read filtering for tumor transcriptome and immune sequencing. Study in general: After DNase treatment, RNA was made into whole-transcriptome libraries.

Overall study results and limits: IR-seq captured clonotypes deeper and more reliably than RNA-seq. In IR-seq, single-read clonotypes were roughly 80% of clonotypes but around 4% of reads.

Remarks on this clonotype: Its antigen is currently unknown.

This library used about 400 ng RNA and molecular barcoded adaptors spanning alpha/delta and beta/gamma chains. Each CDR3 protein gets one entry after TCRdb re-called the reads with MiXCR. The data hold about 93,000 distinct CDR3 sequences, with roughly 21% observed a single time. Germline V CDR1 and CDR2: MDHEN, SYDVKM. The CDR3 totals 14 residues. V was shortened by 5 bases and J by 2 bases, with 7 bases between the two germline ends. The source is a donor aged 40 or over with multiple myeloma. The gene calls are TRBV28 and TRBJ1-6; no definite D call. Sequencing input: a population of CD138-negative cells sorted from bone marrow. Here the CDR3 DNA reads TGTGCCAGCAGTCCTACCACCTATAATTCACCCCTCCACTTT. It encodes CASSPTTYNSPLHF.